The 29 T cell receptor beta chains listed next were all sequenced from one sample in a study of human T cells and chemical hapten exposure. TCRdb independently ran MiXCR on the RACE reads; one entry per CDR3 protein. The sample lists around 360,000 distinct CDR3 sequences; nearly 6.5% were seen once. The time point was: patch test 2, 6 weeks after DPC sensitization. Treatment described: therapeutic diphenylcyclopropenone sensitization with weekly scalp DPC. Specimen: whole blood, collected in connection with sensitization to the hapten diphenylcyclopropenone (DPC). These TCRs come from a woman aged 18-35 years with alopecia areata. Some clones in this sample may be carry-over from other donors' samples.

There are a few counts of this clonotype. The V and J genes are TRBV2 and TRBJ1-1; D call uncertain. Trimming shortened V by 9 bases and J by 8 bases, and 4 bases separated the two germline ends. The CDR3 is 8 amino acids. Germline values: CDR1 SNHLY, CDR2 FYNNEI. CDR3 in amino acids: CASSEAFF. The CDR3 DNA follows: TGTGCCAGTTCCGAAGCTTTCTTT.

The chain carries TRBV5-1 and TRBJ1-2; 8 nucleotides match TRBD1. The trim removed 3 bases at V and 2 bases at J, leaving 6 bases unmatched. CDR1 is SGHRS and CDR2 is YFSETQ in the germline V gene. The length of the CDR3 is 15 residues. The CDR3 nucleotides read TGCGCCAGCAGCTCCCCTGGGACAGGAAACTATGGCTACACCTTC. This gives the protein CASSSPGTGNYGYTF. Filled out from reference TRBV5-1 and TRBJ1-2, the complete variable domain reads KAGVTQTPRYLIKTRGQQVTLSCSPISGHRSVSWYQQTPGQGLQFLFEYFSETQRNKGNFPGRFSGRQFSNSRSEMNVSTLELGDSALYLCASSSPGTGNYGYTFGSGTRLTVV.

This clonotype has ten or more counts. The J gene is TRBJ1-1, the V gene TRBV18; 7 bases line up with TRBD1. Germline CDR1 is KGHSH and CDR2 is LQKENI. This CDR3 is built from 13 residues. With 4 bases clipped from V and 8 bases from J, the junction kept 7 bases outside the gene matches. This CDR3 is CASSRQGETEAFF. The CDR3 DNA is TGTGCCAGCTCACGGCAGGGGGAAACCGAAGCTTTCTTT.

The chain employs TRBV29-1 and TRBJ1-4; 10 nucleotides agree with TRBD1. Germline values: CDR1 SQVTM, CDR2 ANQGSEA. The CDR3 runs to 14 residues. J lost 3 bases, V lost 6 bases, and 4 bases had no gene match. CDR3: CSVAGTGANEKLFF. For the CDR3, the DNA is TGCAGCGTAGCTGGGACAGGGGCTAATGAAAAACTGTTTTTT. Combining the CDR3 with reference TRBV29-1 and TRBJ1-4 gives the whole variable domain SAVISQKPSRDICQRGTSLTIQCQVDSQVTMMFWYRQQPGQSLTLIATANQGSEATYESGFVIDKFPISRPNLTFSTLTVSNMSPEDSSIYLCSVAGTGANEKLFFGSGTQLSVL.

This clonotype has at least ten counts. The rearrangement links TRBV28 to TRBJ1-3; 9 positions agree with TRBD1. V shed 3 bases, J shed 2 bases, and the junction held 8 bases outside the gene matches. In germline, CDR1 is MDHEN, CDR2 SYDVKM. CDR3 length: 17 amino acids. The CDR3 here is CASSFHPTGGPGNTIYF. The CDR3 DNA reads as TGTGCCAGCAGTTTCCACCCTACAGGGGGCCCTGGAAACACCATATATTTT.

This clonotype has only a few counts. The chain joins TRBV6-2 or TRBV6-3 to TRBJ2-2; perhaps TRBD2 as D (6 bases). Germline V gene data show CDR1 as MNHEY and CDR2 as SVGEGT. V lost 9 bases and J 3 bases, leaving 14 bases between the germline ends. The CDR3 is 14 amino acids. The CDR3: CASLAGKYTGELFF. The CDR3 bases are TGTGCCAGTCTGGCGGGGAAATACACCGGGGAGCTGTTTTTT.

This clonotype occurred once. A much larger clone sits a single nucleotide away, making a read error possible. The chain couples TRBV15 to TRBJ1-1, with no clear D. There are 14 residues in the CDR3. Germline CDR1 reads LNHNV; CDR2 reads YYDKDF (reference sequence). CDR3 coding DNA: TGTGCCACCAGCAGAGATCACGCGAACACTGAAGCTATCTTT. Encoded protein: CATSRDHANTEAIF. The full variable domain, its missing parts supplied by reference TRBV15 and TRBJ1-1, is DAMVIQNPRYQVTQFGKPVTLSCSQTLNHNVMYWYQQKSSQAPKLLFHYYDKDFNNEADTPDNFQSRRPNTSFCFLDIRSPGLGDTAMYLCATSRDHANTEAIFGQGTRLTVV.

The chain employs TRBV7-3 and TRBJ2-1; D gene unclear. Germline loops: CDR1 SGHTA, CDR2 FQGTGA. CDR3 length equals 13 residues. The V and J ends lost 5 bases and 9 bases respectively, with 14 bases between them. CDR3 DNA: TGTGCCAGCAGCACCCTAACCGGCGGTGAGCAGTTCTTC. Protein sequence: CASSTLTGGEQFF.

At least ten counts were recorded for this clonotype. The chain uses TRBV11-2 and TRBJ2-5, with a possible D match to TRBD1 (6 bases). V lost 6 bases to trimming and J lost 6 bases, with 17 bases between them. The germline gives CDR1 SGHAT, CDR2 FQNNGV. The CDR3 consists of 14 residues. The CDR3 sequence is CASSSPGQKKTQYF. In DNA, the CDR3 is TGTGCCAGCAGTTCACCGGGACAAAAAAAGACCCAGTACTTC.

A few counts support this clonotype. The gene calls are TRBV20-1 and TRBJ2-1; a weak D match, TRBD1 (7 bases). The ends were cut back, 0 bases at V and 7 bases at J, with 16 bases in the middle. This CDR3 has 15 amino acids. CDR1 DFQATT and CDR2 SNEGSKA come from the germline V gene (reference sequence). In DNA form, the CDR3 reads TGCAGTGCTAGAGACGGCAGGGGGGCCTGGAATGAGCAGTTCTTC. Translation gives CSARDGRGAWNEQFF.

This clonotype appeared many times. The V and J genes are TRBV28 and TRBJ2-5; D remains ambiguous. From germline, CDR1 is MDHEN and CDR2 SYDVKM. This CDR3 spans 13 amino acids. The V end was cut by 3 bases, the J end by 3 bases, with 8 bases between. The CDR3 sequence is CASSLSGKETQYF. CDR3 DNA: TGTGCCAGCAGTTTGTCCGGAAAAGAGACCCAGTACTTC.

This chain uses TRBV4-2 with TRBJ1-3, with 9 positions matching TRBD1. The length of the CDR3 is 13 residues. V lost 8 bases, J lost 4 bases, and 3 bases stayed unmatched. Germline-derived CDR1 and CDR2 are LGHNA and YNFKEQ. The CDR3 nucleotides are TGTGCCAGCGGGACAGGGTCGGGAAACACCATATATTTT. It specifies CASGTGSGNTIYF.

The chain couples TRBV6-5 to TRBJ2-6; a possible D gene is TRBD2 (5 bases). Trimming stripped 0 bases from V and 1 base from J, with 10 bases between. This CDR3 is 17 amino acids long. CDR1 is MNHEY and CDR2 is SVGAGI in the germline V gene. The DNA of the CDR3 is TGTGCCAGCAGTTACTCGCGTTCGGGGTCTGGGGCCAACGTCCTGACTTTC. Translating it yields CASSYSRSGSGANVLTF.

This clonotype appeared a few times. In DNA, the CDR3 is TGTGCCAGTTTCGACGGACAAGAGACCCAGTACTTC. As protein: CASFDGQETQYF. The chain carries TRBV21-1 and TRBJ2-5. TRBV21-1 is labeled a pseudogene. The CDR3 has 12 residues.

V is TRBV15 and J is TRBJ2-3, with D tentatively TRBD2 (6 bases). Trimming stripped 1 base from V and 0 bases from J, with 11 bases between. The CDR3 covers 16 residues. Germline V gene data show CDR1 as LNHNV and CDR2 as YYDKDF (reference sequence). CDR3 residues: CATSRGRGSSTDTQYF. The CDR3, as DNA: TGTGCCACCAGCAGAGGGCGGGGATCCAGCACAGATACGCAGTATTTT.

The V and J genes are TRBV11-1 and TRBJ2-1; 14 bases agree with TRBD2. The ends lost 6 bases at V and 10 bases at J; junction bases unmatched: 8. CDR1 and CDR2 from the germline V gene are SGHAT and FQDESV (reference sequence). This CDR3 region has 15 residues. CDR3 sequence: CASSPTSGGAEEQFF. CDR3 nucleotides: TGTGCCAGCAGTCCGACTAGCGGGGGGGCTGAGGAGCAGTTCTTC.

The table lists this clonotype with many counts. This CDR3 reads CASSYNALPRRNYGYTF. In DNA, the CDR3 is TGTGCCAGCAGTTATAATGCTCTGCCTAGGCGAAACTATGGCTACACCTTC. This chain uses TRBV6-5 with TRBJ1-2; D is undetermined. Per the germline V gene, CDR1 is MNHEY and CDR2 is SVGAGI. The CDR3 covers 17 residues. Trimming took off 3 bases at V and 2 bases at J, with 19 bases between the two ends.

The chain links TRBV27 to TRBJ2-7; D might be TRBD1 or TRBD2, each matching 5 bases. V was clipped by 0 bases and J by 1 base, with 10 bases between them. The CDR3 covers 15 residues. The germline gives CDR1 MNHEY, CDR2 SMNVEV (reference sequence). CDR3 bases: TGTGCCAGCAGTTTATCGGGGGAGAAGTCCTACGAGCAGTACTTC. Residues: CASSLSGEKSYEQYF.

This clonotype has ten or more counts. CDR3 sequence: CASSFSSISNTEAFF. CDR3 sequence (DNA): TGTGCCAGCAGCTTCTCCTCAATATCGAACACTGAAGCTTTCTTT. The chain links TRBV7-8 to TRBJ1-1; D uncertain. CDR1 and CDR2 (germline): SGHVS, FQNEAQ. The CDR3 is made up of 15 amino acids. The V and J ends lost 3 bases and 1 base respectively, with 12 bases between them. Together with reference TRBV7-8 and TRBJ1-1, the CDR3 gives the full variable domain: GAGVSQSPRYKVAKRGQDVALRCDPISGHVSLFWYQQALGQGPEFLTYFQNEAQLDKSGLPSDRFFAERPEGSVSTLKIQRTQQEDSAVYLCASSFSSISNTEAFFGQGTRLTVV.

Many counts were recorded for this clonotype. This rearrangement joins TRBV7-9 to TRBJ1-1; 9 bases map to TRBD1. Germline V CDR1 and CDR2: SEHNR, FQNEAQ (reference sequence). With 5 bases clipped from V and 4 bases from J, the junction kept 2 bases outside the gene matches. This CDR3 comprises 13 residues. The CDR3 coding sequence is TGTGCCAGCAGCAAGACAGGGGGCACTGAAGCTTTCTTT. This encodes CASSKTGGTEAFF.

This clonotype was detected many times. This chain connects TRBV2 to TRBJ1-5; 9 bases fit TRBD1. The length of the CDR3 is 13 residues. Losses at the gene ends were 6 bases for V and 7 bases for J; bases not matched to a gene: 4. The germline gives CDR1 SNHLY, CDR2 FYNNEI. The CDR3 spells CASRDRGRQPQHF. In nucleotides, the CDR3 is TGTGCCAGCAGGGACAGGGGTAGGCAGCCCCAGCATTTT. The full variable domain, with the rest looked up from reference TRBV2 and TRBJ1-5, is EPEVTQTPSHQVTQMGQEVILRCVPISNHLYFYWYRQILGQKVEFLVSFYNNEISEKSEIFDDQFSVERPDGSNFTLKIRSTKLEDSAMYFCASRDRGRQPQHFGDGTRLSIL.

CDR3 amino acids: CASSQELRLSNQPQHF. In nucleotides, the CDR3 is TGCGCCAGCAGCCAAGAGCTTCGTCTTAGCAATCAGCCCCAGCATTTT. The chain carries TRBV4-3 and TRBJ1-5; the D is unclear. CDR1 and CDR2 from the germline V gene are LGHNA and YSLEER. The CDR3 spans 16 residues. V shed 0 bases and J shed 0 bases, with 9 bases lying between them.

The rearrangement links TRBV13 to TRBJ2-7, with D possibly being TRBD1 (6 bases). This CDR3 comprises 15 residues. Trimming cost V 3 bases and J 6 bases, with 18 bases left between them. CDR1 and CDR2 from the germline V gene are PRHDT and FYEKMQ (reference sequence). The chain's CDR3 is CASSFGDSRRGEQYF. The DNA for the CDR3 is TGTGCCAGCAGCTTTGGTGACAGCCGCAGGGGCGAGCAGTACTTC.

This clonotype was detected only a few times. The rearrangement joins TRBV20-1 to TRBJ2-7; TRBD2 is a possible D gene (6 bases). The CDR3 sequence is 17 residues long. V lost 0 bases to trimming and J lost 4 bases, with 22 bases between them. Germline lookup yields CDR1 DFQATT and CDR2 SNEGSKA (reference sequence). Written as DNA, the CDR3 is TGCAGTGCTAGAGACTACTACAGGCGGGACCTGGGGTACGAGCAGTACTTC. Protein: CSARDYYRRDLGYEQYF.

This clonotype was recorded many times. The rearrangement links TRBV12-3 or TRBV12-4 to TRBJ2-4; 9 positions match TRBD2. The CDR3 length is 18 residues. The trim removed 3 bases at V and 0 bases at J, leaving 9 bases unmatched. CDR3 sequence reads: CASSLGSSGGTAKNIQYF. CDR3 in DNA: TGTGCCAGCAGTTTGGGGAGTAGCGGGGGCACAGCCAAAAACATTCAGTACTTC.

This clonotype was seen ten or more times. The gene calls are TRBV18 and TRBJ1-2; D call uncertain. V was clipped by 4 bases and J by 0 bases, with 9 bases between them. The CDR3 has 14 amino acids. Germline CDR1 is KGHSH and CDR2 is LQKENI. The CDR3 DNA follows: TGTGCCAGCTCACAACAAATAACTAACTATGGCTACACCTTC. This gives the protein CASSQQITNYGYTF. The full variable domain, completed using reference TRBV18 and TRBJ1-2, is NAGVMQNPRHLVRRRGQEARLRCSPMKGHSHVYWYRQLPEEGLKFMVYLQKENIIDESGMPKERFSAEFPKEGPSILRIQQVVRGDSAAYFCASSQQITNYGYTFGSGTRLTVV.

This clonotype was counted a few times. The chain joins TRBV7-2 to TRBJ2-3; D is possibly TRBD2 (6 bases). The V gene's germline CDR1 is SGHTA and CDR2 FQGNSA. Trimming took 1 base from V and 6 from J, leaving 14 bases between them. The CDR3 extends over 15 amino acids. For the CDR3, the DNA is TGTGCCAGCAGCTTAGTTGCGGGGAGTTTTGATACGCAGTATTTT. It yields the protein CASSLVAGSFDTQYF.

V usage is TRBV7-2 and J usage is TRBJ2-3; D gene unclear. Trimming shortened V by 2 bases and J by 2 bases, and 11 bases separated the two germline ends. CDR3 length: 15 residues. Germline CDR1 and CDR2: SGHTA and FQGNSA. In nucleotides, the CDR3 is TGTGCCAGCAGCTTAAGGATCGAGACCACAGATACGCAGTATTTT. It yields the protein CASSLRIETTDTQYF. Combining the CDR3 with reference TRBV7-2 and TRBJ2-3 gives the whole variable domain GAGVSQSPSNKVTEKGKDVELRCDPISGHTALYWYRQSLGQGLEFLIYFQGNSAPDKSGLPSDRFSAERTGGSVSTLTIQRTQQEDSAVYLCASSLRIETTDTQYFGPGTRLTVL.

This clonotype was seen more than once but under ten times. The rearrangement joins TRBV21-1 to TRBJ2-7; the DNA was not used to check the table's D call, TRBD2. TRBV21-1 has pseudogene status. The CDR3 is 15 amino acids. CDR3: CASSPPSGGKYEQYF. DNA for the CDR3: TGTGCCAGCAGCCCCCCTAGCGGGGGGAAATACGAGCAGTACTTC.